Below are 7 T cell receptor beta chains sequenced from a single sample in a study of blood T cell repertoires in COVID-19. Sequencing used immunoSEQ multiplex PCR; TCRdb keeps in-frame clones, though not all of them. The table records approximately 110,000 clones, roughly nine tenths of them present only once. The specimen was peripheral blood. The receptors stem from a woman over 75 with acute or convalescent COVID-19.

J is TRBJ1-5 and V is TRBV6-6; unclear D gene. Germline CDR1 and CDR2: MNHNY and SVGAGI (reference sequence). V lost 5 bases and J 0 bases, leaving 14 bases between the germline ends. This CDR3 is built from 16 residues. The DNA of the CDR3 is TGTGCCAGCAGTCCCCCCGAGAGGAATAGCAATCAGCCCCAGCATTTT. Translation gives CASSPPERNSNQPQHF.

The chain couples TRBV7-6 to TRBJ1-1; D might be TRBD1 (6 bases). Deletions cut 3 bases from V and 1 base from J, with 9 bases between. This CDR3 region has 14 residues. The V gene's germline CDR1 is SGHVS and CDR2 FNYEAQ. The CDR3 reads CASSLGHKNTEAFF. CDR3 nucleotides: TGTGCCAGCAGCTTGGGACATAAGAACACTGAAGCTTTCTTT.

This sequence joins TRBV19 and TRBJ2-4; 7 nucleotides match TRBD1. Unmatched junction bases numbered 7, after V lost 3 bases and J lost 8 bases. The germline V gene has CDR1 LNHDA and CDR2 SQIVND (reference sequence). The CDR3 sequence is 14 residues long. Here the CDR3 reads CASSIGRGQDIQYF. The DNA for the CDR3 is TGTGCCAGTAGTATCGGTAGGGGGCAAGACATTCAGTACTTC.

This clone was found a few times. The chain recombines TRBV7-2 with TRBJ2-1; D gene ambiguous. This CDR3 region has 16 residues. CDR1 is SGHTA and CDR2 is FQGNSA in the germline V gene. Trimming removed 5 bases from V and 0 bases from J, with 14 bases in between. The CDR3 bases are TGTGCCAGCAGCCCCACGGTCTTGAGCTCCTACAATGAGCAGTTCTTC. Protein: CASSPTVLSSYNEQFF.

The rearrangement joins TRBV10-3 to TRBJ1-4, with 8 bases lining up with TRBD1. This CDR3 has 14 amino acids. The germline CDR1 and CDR2 sequences are ENHRY and SYGVKD. Trimming at V came to 3 bases and at J to 8 bases, leaving 5 bases not matched to a gene. CDR3 residues: CAISDAGGREKLFF. CDR3 nucleotide sequence: TGTGCCATCAGTGATGCAGGGGGCAGGGAAAAACTGTTTTTT.

The V and J genes are TRBV19 and TRBJ2-6; D is unresolved. Germline lookup yields CDR1 LNHDA and CDR2 SQIVND (reference sequence). V lost 4 bases, J lost 0 bases, and 13 bases lay in between. The CDR3 runs to 17 residues. The CDR3 DNA is TGTGCCAGTAGTACTCGGAACAGCCTCTCTGGGGCCAACGTCCTGACTTTC. Its protein product is CASSTRNSLSGANVLTF. The whole variable domain, remainder taken from reference TRBV19 and TRBJ2-6, is DGGITQSPKYLFRKEGQNVTLSCEQNLNHDAMYWYRQDPGQGLRLIYYSQIVNDFQKGDIAEGYSVSREKKESFPLTVTSAQKNPTAFYLCASSTRNSLSGANVLTFGAGSRLTVL.

V usage is TRBV15 and J usage is TRBJ2-1, with 7 positions matching TRBD1. CDR3 length equals 12 residues. V was pared by 3 bases and J by 9 bases, with 2 bases of the junction left unmatched. The germline gives CDR1 LNHNV, CDR2 YYDKDF (reference sequence). The CDR3 reads CATSSNRGEQFF. The CDR3 DNA reads TGTGCCACCAGCAGTAACAGGGGTGAGCAGTTCTTC.